This T cell receptor (beta chain) stems from a study of Graves' ophthalmopathy and Graves' hyperthyroidism (dated by TCRdb to the late 2010s). As for the study more broadly: Peripheral blood samples were taken at the time of initial diagnosis, before any treatment was given. The study used signatures of the TCR beta repertoire to tell Graves' ophthalmopathy apart from Graves' hyperthyroidism and to predict which patients would progress to ophthalmopathy. In total, approximately 130 blood samples were TCR-sequenced: fewer than 50 ophthalmopathy, approximately 80 hyperthyroidism and some 17 hyperthyroidism-to-ophthalmopathy patients. A discovery set of about 99 patients (around 45 ophthalmopathy, just over 55 stable hyperthyroidism) was enrolled to explore V-J signatures distinguishing ophthalmopathy from hyperthyroidism. The independent validation cohort included 20 or so hyperthyroidism patients plus 17 patients who later progressed from hyperthyroidism to ophthalmopathy. T-cell repertoires of thyroid tissue and blood were compared in about 6 hyperthyroidism patients. Following sample collection, hyperthyroidism patients were given methimazole at a starting dose of 30 mg daily, and ophthalmopathy patients were given high-dose intravenous methylprednisolone. For training and testing, the 100 patients in the discovery cohort were randomly divided in a 7:3 ratio. What the study reported, not specific to this receptor: In cross-validation, the 13-signature model distinguished ophthalmopathy from stable hyperthyroidism with 87.88% sensitivity and about 81% specificity, while in the test set the corresponding values were approximately 79% and 70%. No statistical method was used to predetermine the sample size, and group allocation was not hidden from the investigators. Most of the expanded thyroid clonotypes with a frequency above 0.001 were also detected in blood, and it was suggested that the thyroid immune response may be reflected by blood repertoires. In validation, the model predicted ophthalmopathy progression with less than 71% sensitivity and 72.22% specificity; around twelve predicted patients were CT-confirmed with GO in a median of about 6.1 months.

This clonotype was seen many times. Its antigen is currently not known. Within one base of it there is no much larger clone, and no base qualities were kept. The ophthalmopathy patients had moderately to severely active disease, with a Clinical Activity Score of 3 or higher, a NOSPECS grade of 4 or higher, and a disease duration of less than 3 months. Patients were excluded if they had other autoimmune diseases, uncontrolled infections, pregnancy or lactation. Diagnosis was based on clinical symptoms, serum thyroxine, TRAb, thyroid ultrasound and orbital computed tomography. Using Ficoll-Paque density gradient centrifugation, PBMCs were isolated from 10 ml of fresh peripheral blood. Total RNA was extracted using Trizol reagent, and RNA quality was checked on an Agilent 2100 Bioanalyzer. For repertoire sequencing, the TCR beta CDR3 regions were amplified from RNA transcripts. The first round was an RT-PCR using HTBI primers with the Qiagen OneStep RT-PCR kit, and this first round was followed by a second-round multiplex PCR, then size selection and purification. Sequencing of the libraries was carried out on an Illumina HiSeq2000 in paired-end mode with 100 bp reads. The paper's processing steps were these. SOAPnuke was used to process the reads, removing any read that contained adapters or uncalled bases, had a mean Phred below 15, or lacked an exact match to the constant primer or identifier. COPE v1.2.5 was used to merge high-quality paired reads. Each unique nucleotide sequence was defined as a clonotype, and clonotypes were aligned to IMGT TRB V, D and J references with MiTCR v1.1. Analysis was restricted to V-J combinations with a frequency above 0.0001, which covered roughly 99% of repertoires. For each V-J combination, a TCR clonal expansion and chaos score was defined as F50 clonal expansion divided by the chaos observed in the TCRdist matrix. Features were reduced by Welch's t-statistics and random forest to 10 to 15 V-J combinations, which fed a naive Bayes classifier. The similarity between thyroid and blood repertoires was quantified using the Morisita-Horn index. TCRdb passed the public sequencing reads through fastp at Q25 and MiXCR, retaining productive beta sequences. All rows with the same CDR3 protein become a single entry with the most common DNA and genes. The V and J calls follow TCRdb's processing rather than the paper's. The sample contains 350,000 to 450,000 distinct CDR3 sequences, around 20% of them found a single time. The top ten hold around 1.4% of the sample.

This sequence was found in a woman aged 18-29 years with Graves' ophthalmopathy. Donor details come from another sample of the same person, matched by shared clones. Sequenced: peripheral blood.

The CDR3 region has the sequence CASSPSHRGANQPQHF. At the DNA level, the sequence is TGTGCCAGCAGCCCCTCCCATCGGGGGGCAAATCAGCCCCAGCATTTT. Recombination linked TRBV6-1 to TRBJ1-5, with TRBD1 perhaps the D gene, on 6 matching bases. The CDR3, cysteine through phenylalanine, is 16 amino acids long. Only CDR3 DNA remains: 48 bases, in frame from the first base. The CDR1 and CDR2 encoded by the germline V gene are MNHNS and SASEGT. Relative to germline, V is 6 bases shorter and J is 4 bases shorter, with 19 bases between their ends.